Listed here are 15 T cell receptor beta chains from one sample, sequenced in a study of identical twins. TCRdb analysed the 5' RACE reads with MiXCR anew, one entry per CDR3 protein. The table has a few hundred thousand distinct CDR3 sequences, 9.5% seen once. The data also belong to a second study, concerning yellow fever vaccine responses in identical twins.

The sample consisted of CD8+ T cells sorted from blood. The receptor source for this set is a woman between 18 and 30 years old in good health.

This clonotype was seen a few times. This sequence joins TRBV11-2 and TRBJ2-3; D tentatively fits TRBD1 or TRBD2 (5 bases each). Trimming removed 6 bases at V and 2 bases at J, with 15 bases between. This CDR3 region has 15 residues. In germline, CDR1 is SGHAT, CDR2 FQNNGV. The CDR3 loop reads CASSAWGGSTDTQYF. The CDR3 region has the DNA TGTGCCAGCAGTGCGTGGGGCGGGTCCACAGATACGCAGTATTTT. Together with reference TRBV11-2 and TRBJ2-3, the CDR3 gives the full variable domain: EAGVAQSPRYKIIEKRQSVAFWCNPISGHATLYWYQQILGQGPKLLIQFQNNGVVDDSQLPKDRFSAERLKGVDSTLKIQPAKLEDSAVYLCASSAWGGSTDTQYFGPGTRLTVL.

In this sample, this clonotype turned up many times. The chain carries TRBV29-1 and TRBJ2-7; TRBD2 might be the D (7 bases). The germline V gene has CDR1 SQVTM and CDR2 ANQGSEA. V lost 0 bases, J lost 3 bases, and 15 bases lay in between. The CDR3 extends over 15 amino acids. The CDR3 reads CSVEERVGGDYEQYF. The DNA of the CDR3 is TGCAGCGTTGAAGAGCGGGTAGGGGGGGACTACGAGCAGTACTTC.

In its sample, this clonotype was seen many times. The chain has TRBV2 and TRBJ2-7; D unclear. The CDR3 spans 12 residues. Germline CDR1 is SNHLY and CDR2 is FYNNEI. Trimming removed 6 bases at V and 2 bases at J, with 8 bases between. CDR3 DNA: TGTGCCAGCAGCCCAGTAACCTACGAGCAGTACTTC. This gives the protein CASSPVTYEQYF.

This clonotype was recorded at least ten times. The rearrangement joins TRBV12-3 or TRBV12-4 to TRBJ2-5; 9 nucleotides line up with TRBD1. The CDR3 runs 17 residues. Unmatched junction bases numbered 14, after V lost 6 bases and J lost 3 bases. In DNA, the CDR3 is TGTGCCAGCAGCCCTACACAGGGGGCGAGGATGGAAGAGACCCAGTACTTC. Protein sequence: CASSPTQGARMEETQYF.

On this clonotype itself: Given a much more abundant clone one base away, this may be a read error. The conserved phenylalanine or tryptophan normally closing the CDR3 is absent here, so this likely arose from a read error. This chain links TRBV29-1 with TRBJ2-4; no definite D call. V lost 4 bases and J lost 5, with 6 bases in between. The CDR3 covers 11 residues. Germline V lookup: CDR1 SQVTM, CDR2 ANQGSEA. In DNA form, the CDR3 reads TGCAGCGTTGTCAGCCAAAACATTCAGTACATC. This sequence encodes CSVVSQNIQYI.

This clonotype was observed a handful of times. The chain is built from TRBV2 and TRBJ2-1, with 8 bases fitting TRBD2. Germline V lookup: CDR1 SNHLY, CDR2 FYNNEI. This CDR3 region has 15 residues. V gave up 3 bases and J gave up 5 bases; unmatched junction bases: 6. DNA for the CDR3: TGTGCCAGCAGTGAGGGACCGGGGGGGGACAATGAGCAGTTCTTC. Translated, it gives CASSEGPGGDNEQFF.

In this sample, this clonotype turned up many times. CDR3 in DNA: TGTGCCACAACAGGGGTGGTGACAGATACGCAGTATTTT. This encodes CATTGVVTDTQYF. The genes are TRBV10-3 and TRBJ2-3; TRBD1 matches 7 bases. V was pared by 10 bases and J by 3 bases, with 7 bases of the junction left unmatched. This CDR3 region has 13 residues. Germline CDR1 is ENHRY and CDR2 is SYGVKD.

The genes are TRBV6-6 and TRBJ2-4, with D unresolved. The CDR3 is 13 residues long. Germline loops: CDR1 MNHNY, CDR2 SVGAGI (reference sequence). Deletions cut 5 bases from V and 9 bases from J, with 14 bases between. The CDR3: CASSEVETGIQYF. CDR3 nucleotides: TGTGCCAGCAGTGAAGTCGAAACCGGCATTCAGTACTTC.

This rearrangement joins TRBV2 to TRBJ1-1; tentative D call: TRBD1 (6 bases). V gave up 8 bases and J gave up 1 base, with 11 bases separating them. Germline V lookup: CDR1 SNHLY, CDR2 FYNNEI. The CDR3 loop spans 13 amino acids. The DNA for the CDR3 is TGTGCCAGCGCCGCACAGGGGAACACTGAAGCTTTCTTT. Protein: CASAAQGNTEAFF.

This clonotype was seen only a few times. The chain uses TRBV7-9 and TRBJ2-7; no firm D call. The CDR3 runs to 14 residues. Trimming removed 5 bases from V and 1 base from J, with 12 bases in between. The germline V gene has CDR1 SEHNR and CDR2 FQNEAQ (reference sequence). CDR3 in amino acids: CASSPPTESYEQYF. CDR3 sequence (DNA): TGTGCCAGCAGCCCTCCGACGGAGTCCTACGAGCAGTACTTC.

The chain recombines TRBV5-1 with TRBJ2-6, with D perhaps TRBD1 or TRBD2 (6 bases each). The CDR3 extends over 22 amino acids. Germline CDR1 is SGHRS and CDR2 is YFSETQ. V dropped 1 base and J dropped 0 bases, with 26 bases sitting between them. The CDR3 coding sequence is TGCGCCAGCAGCTTGAGTTGGGGACACCGGACTACACGTTCCTCTGGGGCCAACGTCCTGACTTTC. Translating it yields CASSLSWGHRTTRSSGANVLTF.

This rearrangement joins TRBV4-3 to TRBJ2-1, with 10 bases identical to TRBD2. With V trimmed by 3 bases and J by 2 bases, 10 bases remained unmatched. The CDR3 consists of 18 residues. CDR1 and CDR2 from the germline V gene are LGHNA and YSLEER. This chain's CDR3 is CASSQERPGLAPYNEQFF. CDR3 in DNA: TGCGCCAGCAGCCAGGAACGCCCGGGACTAGCGCCCTACAATGAGCAGTTCTTC.

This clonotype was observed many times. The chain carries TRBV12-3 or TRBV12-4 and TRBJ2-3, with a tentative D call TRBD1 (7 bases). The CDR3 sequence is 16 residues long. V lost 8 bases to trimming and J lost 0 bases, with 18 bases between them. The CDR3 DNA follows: TGTGCCAGCCGCCCGGGGGACAGCCATAGCACAGATACGCAGTATTTT. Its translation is CASRPGDSHSTDTQYF.

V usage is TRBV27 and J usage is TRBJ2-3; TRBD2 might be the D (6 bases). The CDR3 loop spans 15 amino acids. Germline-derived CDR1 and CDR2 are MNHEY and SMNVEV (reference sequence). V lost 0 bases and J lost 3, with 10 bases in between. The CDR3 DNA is TGTGCCAGCAGTTTATCATGGGGGGAAACAGATACGCAGTATTTT. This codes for CASSLSWGETDTQYF.

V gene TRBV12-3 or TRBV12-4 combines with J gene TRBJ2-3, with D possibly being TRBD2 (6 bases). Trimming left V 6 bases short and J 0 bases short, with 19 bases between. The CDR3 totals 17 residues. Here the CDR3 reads CASSRWGVTSSTDTQYF. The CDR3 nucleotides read TGTGCCAGCAGCCGATGGGGGGTTACCAGTAGCACAGATACGCAGTATTTT.